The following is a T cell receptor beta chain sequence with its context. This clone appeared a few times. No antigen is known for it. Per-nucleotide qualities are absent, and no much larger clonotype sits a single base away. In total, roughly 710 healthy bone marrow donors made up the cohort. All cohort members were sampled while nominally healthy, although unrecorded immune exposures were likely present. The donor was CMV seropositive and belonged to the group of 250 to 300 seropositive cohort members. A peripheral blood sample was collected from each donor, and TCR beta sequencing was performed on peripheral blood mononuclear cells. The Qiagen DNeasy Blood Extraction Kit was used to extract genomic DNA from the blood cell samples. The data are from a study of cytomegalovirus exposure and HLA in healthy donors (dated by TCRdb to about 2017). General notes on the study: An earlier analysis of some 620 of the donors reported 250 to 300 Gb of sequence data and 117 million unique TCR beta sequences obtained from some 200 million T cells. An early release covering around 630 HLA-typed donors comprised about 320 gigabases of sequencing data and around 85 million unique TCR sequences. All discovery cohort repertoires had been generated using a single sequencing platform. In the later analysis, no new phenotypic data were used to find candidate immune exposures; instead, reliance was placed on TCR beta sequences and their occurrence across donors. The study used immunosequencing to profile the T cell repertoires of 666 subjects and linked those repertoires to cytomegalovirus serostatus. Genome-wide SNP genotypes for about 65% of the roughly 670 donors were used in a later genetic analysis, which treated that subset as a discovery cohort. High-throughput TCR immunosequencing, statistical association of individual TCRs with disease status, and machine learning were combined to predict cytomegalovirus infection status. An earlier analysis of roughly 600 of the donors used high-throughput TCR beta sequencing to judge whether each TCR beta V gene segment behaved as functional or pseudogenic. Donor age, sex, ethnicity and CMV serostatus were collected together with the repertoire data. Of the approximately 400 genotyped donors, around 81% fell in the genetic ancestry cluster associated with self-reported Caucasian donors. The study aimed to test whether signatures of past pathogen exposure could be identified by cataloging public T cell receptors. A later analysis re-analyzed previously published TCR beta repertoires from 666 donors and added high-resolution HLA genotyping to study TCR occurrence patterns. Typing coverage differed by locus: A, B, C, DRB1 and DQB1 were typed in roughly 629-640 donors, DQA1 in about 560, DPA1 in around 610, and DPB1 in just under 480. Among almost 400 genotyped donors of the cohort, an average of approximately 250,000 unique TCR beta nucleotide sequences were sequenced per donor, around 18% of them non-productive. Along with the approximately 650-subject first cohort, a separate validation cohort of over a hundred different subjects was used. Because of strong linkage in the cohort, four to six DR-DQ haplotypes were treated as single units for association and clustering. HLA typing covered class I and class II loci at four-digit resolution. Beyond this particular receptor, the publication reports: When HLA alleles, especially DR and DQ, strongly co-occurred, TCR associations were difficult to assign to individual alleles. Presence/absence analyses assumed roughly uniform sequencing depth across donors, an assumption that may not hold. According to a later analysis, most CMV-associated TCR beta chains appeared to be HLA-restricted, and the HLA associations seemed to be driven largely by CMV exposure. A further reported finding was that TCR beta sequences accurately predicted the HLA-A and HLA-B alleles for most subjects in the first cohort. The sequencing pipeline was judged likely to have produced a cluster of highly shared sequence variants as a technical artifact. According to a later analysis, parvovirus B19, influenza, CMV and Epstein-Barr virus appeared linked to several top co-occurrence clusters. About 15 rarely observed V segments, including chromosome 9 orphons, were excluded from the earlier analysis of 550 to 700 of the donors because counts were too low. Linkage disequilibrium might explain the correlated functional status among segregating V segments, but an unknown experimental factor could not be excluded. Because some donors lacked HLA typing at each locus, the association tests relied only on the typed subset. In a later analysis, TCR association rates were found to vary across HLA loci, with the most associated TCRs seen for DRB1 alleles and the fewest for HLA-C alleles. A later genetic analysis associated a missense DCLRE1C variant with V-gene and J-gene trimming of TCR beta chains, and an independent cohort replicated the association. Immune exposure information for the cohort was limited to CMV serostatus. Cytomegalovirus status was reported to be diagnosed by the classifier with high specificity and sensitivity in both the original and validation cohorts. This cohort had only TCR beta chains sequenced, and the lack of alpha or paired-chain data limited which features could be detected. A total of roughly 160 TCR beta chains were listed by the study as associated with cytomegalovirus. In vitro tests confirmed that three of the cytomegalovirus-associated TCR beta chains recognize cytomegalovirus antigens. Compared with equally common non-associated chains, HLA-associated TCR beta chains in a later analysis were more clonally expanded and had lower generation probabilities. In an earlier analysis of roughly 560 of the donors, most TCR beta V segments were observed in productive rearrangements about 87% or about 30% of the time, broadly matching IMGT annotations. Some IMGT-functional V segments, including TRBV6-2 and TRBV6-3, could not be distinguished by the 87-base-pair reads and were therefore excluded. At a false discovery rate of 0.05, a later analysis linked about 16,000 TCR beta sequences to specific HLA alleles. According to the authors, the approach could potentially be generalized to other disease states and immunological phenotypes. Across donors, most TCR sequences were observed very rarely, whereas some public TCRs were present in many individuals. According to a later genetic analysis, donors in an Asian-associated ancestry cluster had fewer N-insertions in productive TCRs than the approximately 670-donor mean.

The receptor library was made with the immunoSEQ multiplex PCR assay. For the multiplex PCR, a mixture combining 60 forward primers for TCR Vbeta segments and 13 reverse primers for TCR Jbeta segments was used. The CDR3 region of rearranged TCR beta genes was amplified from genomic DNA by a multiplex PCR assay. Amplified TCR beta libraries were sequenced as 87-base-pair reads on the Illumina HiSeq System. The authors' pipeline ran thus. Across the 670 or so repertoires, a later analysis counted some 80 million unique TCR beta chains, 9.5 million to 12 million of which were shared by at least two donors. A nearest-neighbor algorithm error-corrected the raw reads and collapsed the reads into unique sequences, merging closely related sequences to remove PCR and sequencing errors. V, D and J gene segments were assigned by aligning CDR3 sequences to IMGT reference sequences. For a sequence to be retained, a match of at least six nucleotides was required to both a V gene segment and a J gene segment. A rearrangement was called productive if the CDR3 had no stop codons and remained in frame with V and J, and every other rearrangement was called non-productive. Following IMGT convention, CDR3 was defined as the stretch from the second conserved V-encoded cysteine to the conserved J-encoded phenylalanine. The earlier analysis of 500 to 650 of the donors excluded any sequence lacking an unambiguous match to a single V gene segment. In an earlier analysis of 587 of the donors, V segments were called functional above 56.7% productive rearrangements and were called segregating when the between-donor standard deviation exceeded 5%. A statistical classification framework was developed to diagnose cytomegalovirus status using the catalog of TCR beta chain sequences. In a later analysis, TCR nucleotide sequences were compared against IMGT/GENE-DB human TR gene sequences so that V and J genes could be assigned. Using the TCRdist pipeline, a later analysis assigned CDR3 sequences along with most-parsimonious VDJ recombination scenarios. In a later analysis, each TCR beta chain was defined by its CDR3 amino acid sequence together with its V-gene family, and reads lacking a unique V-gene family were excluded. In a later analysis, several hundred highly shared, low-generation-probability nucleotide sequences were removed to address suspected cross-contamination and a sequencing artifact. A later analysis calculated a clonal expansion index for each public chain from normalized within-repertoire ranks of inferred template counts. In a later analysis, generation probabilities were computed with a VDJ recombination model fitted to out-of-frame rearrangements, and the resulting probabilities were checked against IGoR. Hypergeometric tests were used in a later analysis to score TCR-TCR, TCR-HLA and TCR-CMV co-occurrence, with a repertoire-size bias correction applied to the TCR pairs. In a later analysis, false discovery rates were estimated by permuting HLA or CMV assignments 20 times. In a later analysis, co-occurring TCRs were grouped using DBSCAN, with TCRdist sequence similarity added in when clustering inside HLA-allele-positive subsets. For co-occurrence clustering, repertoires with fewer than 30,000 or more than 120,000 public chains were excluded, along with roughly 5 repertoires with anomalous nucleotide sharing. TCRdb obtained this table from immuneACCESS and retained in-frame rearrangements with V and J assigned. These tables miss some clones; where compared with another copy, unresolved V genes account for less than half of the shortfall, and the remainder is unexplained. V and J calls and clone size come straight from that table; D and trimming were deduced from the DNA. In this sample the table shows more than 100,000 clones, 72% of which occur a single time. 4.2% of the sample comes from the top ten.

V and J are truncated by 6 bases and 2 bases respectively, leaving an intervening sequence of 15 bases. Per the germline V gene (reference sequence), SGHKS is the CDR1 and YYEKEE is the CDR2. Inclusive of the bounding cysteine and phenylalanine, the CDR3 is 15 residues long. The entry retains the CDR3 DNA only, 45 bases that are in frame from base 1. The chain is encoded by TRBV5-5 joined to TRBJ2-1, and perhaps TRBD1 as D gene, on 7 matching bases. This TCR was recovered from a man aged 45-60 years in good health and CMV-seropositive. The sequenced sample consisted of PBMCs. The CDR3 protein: CASTPEGQPYNEQFF. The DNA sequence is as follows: TGTGCCAGCACCCCGGAGGGACAGCCCTACAATGAGCAGTTCTTC.